The 26 T cell receptor beta chains below come from one sample, sequenced in a study of PD-1 blockade in classical Hodgkin lymphoma. Sequenced by immunoSEQ multiplex PCR; TCRdb stores in-frame clones only, minus some. The data contain about 24,000 clones, around 70% of them singletons. Regarding time point: cycle 4 day 1 (C4D1), after less than 7 weeks of nivolumab. Autologous stem cell transplantation was followed by relapse in every patient, and brentuximab vedotin exposure varied. The sequenced sample was peripheral blood mononuclear cells (PBMCs), obtained before the fourth cycle of nivolumab. The receptors here all came from a human donor with classical Hodgkin lymphoma.

This chain uses TRBV11-2 with TRBJ1-5, with 10 bases that match TRBD1. CDR3 length: 17 residues. Trimming removed 5 bases from V and 0 bases from J; junction bases left unmatched: 7. Germline assignment: CDR1 SGHAT and CDR2 FQNNGV. Written as DNA, the CDR3 is TGTGCCAGCAGCCCCGGGACAGGGGCATATAGCAATCAGCCCCAGCATTTT. Amino acids: CASSPGTGAYSNQPQHF.

This sequence joins TRBV10-3 and TRBJ2-1, with D possibly being TRBD1 (5 bases). Germline V gene data show CDR1 as ENHRY and CDR2 as SYGVKD. V lost 4 bases and J lost 8, with 18 bases in between. CDR3 size: 15 residues. CDR3 loop: CAISVMGPTSDEQFF. The CDR3 nucleotides are TGTGCCATCAGTGTAATGGGGCCAACGAGCGATGAGCAGTTCTTC.

This chain connects TRBV5-1 to TRBJ2-2, with D possibly matching TRBD2 (5 bases). V lost 4 bases and J 1 base, leaving 8 bases between the germline ends. CDR1 is SGHRS, CDR2 YFSETQ, per germline. This CDR3 has 14 amino acids. The CDR3 sequence is CASSQDWNTGELFF. CDR3 sequence (DNA): TGCGCCAGCAGCCAGGACTGGAACACCGGGGAGCTGTTTTTT.

V is TRBV5-6 and J is TRBJ1-2; D not resolved. Germline V gene lookup returns CDR1 SGHDT and CDR2 YYEEEE. V was shortened by 0 bases and J by 4 bases, with 13 bases between the two germline ends. This CDR3 has 15 residues. The CDR3 sequence: CASSLGAPPGYGYTF. The DNA for the CDR3 is TGTGCCAGCAGCTTGGGGGCCCCTCCCGGCTATGGCTACACCTTC.

This clone was seen only a few times. Other nucleotide sequences from this sample produce the same CDR3. CDR3 loop: CASSQVPGQGANTEAFF. In nucleotides, the CDR3 is TGCGCCAGCAGCCAGGTACCGGGACAGGGGGCGAACACTGAAGCTTTCTTT. The V gene is TRBV4-1, the J gene TRBJ1-1; TRBD1 aligns across 12 bases. In germline, CDR1 is MGHRA, CDR2 YSYEKL. Germline trimming cut 3 bases from V and 1 base from J; bases unmatched to any gene: 6. This CDR3 is built from 17 residues.

J is TRBJ2-5 and V is TRBV5-6; 12 bases align to TRBD2. The CDR3 sequence is 13 residues long. Germline loops: CDR1 SGHDT, CDR2 YYEEEE. V was pared by 5 bases and J by 7 bases, with 3 bases of the junction left unmatched. CDR3 region: CASRTSGSPTQYF. DNA of the CDR3: TGTGCCAGCAGGACTAGCGGGAGTCCGACCCAGTACTTC.

This sequence joins TRBV6-6 and TRBJ2-5, with D hard to call. TRBJ2-7 explains the end of the DNA better; the J call may be wrong. This CDR3 is 15 amino acids long. From germline, CDR1 is MNHNY and CDR2 SVGAGI (reference sequence). DNA of the CDR3: TGTGCCAGCAGTCAAGACACATCGAGCTCCTACGAGCAGTACTTC. Translation gives CASSQDTSSSYEQYF.

For the CDR3, the DNA is TGTGCCAGCAGCGGACCCGGGACCAAAAATGAGCAGTTCTTC. This translates into CASSGPGTKNEQFF. This rearrangement joins TRBV9 to TRBJ2-1; D tentatively fits TRBD1 or TRBD2 (5 bases each). Trimming took off 3 bases at V and 7 bases at J, with 14 bases between the two ends. Germline lookup yields CDR1 SGDLS and CDR2 YYNGEE. This CDR3 contains 14 residues.

This chain joins TRBV29-1 and TRBJ1-1, with TRBD1 as a possible D gene (5 bases). The CDR3 is 13 residues long. Per the germline V gene, CDR1 is SQVTM and CDR2 is ANQGSEA. V lost 4 bases and J 4 bases, leaving 13 bases between the germline ends. CDR3 bases: TGCAGCGTTGTTCAGTGGCAGGGCACTGAAGCTTTCTTT. It is translated as CSVVQWQGTEAFF.

By proportion, this clone is medium-sized (0.01 to 0.1%). The rearrangement links TRBV6-6 to TRBJ1-5; 7 bases fit TRBD1. CDR3 length equals 14 residues. Trimming removed 6 bases from V and 2 bases from J; junction bases left unmatched: 4. Germline CDR1 and CDR2: MNHNY and SVGAGI (reference sequence). CDR3 DNA sequence: TGTGCCAGCAGGTACACAGGGGGCAATCAGCCCCAGCATTTT. Protein product: CASRYTGGNQPQHF.

The chain links TRBV28 to TRBJ2-7; D gene ambiguous. V lost 6 bases, J lost 2 bases, and 14 bases lay in between. The germline CDR1 and CDR2 sequences are MDHEN and SYDVKM. The CDR3 contains 14 residues. The CDR3 sequence: CASSPALGPYEQYF. The CDR3 nucleotides read TGTGCCAGCAGCCCTGCCCTCGGGCCCTACGAGCAGTACTTC.

In this sample, this clone turned up once. The CDR3, as DNA: TGTGCCAGCAGTTTCAGGGCTAATTCACCCCTCCACTTT. This gives the protein CASSFRANSPLHF. V is TRBV27 and J is TRBJ1-6; possibly TRBD1 for D (5 bases). Trimming took off 3 bases at V and 6 bases at J, with 6 bases between the two ends. CDR3 length: 13 amino acids. Per the germline V gene, CDR1 is MNHEY and CDR2 is SMNVEV (reference sequence).

The chain employs TRBV4-3 and TRBJ2-1; D is unresolved. This CDR3 has 14 amino acids. Germline V gene lookup returns CDR1 LGHNA and CDR2 YSLEER. The V and J ends lost 5 bases and 7 bases respectively, with 15 bases between them. CDR3 in DNA: TGCGCCAGCAGCAAAGCCGGCCATCAGAATGAGCAGTTCTTC. This translates into CASSKAGHQNEQFF.

The table lists this clone with a few counts. V gene TRBV12-5 combines with J gene TRBJ2-2; D may be TRBD1 (6 bases). The CDR3 extends over 16 amino acids. From germline, CDR1 is LGHNT and CDR2 FRNRAP. V was trimmed by 2 bases and J by 4 bases, leaving 14 bases between them. CDR3 nucleotide sequence: TGTGCTAGTGGTTTGACCCAGGGGCCGGGCACCGGGGAGCTGTTTTTT. It encodes CASGLTQGPGTGELFF.

Here the CDR3 reads CASSLGTGLSGANVLTF. CDR3 DNA sequence: TGTGCCAGCAGCTTGGGGACAGGGCTTTCTGGGGCCAACGTCCTGACTTTC. The chain combines TRBV5-6 with TRBJ2-6; 8 nucleotides match TRBD1. The J segment lost 1 base and the V segment lost 0 bases, leaving 3 bases of the junction unmatched. Germline V gene sequence: CDR1 SGHDT, CDR2 YYEEEE. The CDR3 has 17 residues.

This clone was seen a handful of times. The chain is built from TRBV7-9 and TRBJ1-2; no reliable D call. Trimming took 5 bases from V and 4 from J, leaving 11 bases between them. Germline CDR1 reads SEHNR; CDR2 reads FQNEAQ (reference sequence). This CDR3 has 13 amino acids. CDR3 in DNA: TGTGCCAGCAGCATGCGTCTGGCCTATGGCTACACCTTC. This gives the protein CASSMRLAYGYTF. The complete variable domain, with remaining parts taken from reference TRBV7-9 and TRBJ1-2, reads DTGVSQNPRHKITKRGQNVTFRCDPISEHNRLYWYRQTLGQGPEFLTYFQNEAQLEKSRLLSDRFSAERPKGSFSTLEIQRTEQGDSAMYLCASSMRLAYGYTFGSGTRLTVV.

The V and J genes are TRBV7-2 and TRBJ2-1; the D is unclear. V was pared by 5 bases and J by 8 bases, with 16 bases between. Germline V gives CDR1 SGHTA, CDR2 FQGNSA. The CDR3 spans 14 residues. CDR3 DNA: TGTGCCAGCAGCCCTAGTCGGGTATCGTATGAGCAGTTCTTC. Translating it yields CASSPSRVSYEQFF. The whole variable domain, filled in from reference TRBV7-2 and TRBJ2-1, reads GAGVSQSPSNKVTEKGKDVELRCDPISGHTALYWYRQSLGQGLEFLIYFQGNSAPDKSGLPSDRFSAERTGGSVSTLTIQRTQQEDSAVYLCASSPSRVSYEQFFGPGTRLTVL.

The CDR3 coding sequence is TGTGCCAGCAGTGGAGGGGGCGCTAGTGGCACAGATACGCAGTATTTT. Translated, it gives CASSGGGASGTDTQYF. The rearrangement joins TRBV9 to TRBJ2-3; D is perhaps TRBD1 (7 bases). Germline CDR1 reads SGDLS; CDR2 reads YYNGEE. The CDR3 extends over 16 amino acids. Trimming pared 5 bases from V and 1 base from J, leaving 17 bases between.

V usage is TRBV7-2 and J usage is TRBJ2-1; TRBD2 matches at 9 bases. The CDR3 sequence is 17 residues long. The ends lost 3 bases at V and 7 bases at J; junction bases unmatched: 13. Germline V CDR1 and CDR2: SGHTA, FQGNSA. CDR3 amino acids: CASSLVAGVRLMNEQFF. The CDR3 nucleotides read TGTGCCAGCAGCTTGGTAGCGGGAGTACGTTTAATGAATGAGCAGTTCTTC.

The chain links TRBV29-1 to TRBJ2-4; 7 bases are shared with TRBD2. This CDR3 has 16 amino acids. Germline V lookup: CDR1 SQVTM, CDR2 ANQGSEA. Trimming took 1 base from V and 2 from J; bases not matched to a gene: 8. The CDR3 sequence is CSVEGWWEGTKNIQYF. The CDR3 DNA follows: TGCAGCGTTGAAGGTTGGTGGGAGGGGACCAAAAACATTCAGTACTTC.

This chain's CDR3 is CASSEYSYEQYF. The CDR3 nucleotides read TGTGCCAGCAGTGAGTACTCCTACGAGCAGTACTTC. The chain joins TRBV2 to TRBJ2-7; D uncertain. Germline V gene lookup returns CDR1 SNHLY and CDR2 FYNNEI. The CDR3 extends over 12 amino acids. Trimming took 3 bases from V and 0 from J, leaving 3 bases between them.

V and J are TRBV29-1 and TRBJ1-5; D gene uncertain. Germline lookup yields CDR1 SQVTM and CDR2 ANQGSEA. The germline V and J ends were trimmed by 4 bases and 4 bases, with 8 bases remaining between them. The CDR3 runs to 12 residues. The chain's CDR3 is CSVGNGNQPQHF. The CDR3 coding sequence is TGCAGCGTTGGGAACGGAAATCAGCCCCAGCATTTT.

The chain uses TRBV18 and TRBJ1-3; tentative D call: TRBD1 (5 bases). V lost 1 base to trimming and J lost 4 bases, with 17 bases between them. Germline loops: CDR1 KGHSH, CDR2 LQKENI. The CDR3 has 17 residues. In nucleotides, the CDR3 is TGTGCCAGCTCACCACTTATGTCAGGGATCTCCGGAAACACCATATATTTT. It specifies CASSPLMSGISGNTIYF.

This clone was counted a single time. The gene calls are TRBV4-1 and TRBJ2-1; TRBD2 agrees at 8 bases. V shed 1 base, J shed 9 bases, and the junction held 5 bases outside the gene matches. This CDR3 spans 14 amino acids. From germline, CDR1 is MGHRA and CDR2 YSYEKL. The CDR3 coding sequence is TGCGCCAGCAGCCAAGGTACGGGGGGGACTGAGCAGTTCTTC. The encoded protein is CASSQGTGGTEQFF.

This clone was detected only a few times. V usage is TRBV29-1 and J usage is TRBJ2-1; D not certain. Trimming left V 1 base short and J 0 bases short, with 10 bases between. Germline lookup yields CDR1 SQVTM and CDR2 ANQGSEA. The CDR3 is 15 amino acids. This chain's CDR3 is CSVEGRLISYNEQFF. As DNA, the CDR3 is TGCAGCGTTGAAGGTAGACTGATCTCCTACAATGAGCAGTTCTTC.

This clone was observed a few times. The rearrangement uses TRBV4-2 and TRBJ1-1, with 7 positions matching TRBD1. Germline V gene lookup returns CDR1 LGHNA and CDR2 YNFKEQ. This CDR3 region has 15 residues. The V and J ends lost 6 bases and 3 bases, in that order; junction bases with no gene match: 10. The CDR3 reads CASRPRDRVDTEAFF. CDR3 DNA sequence: TGTGCCAGCAGACCCCGCGACAGGGTCGACACTGAAGCTTTCTTT.